This TCR beta chain stems from a study of blood T cell repertoires in COVID-19. Only in-frame clones appear in the TCRdb table, and some are missing; sequencing was by immunoSEQ multiplex PCR. The table records some 380,000 clones, 88% of them present only once. This CDR3 has 15 residues. After removal of 3 bases from V and 4 bases from J, the junction contained 7 bases not matched to a gene. Germline V gives CDR1 SGHNT, CDR2 YYREEE (reference sequence). This clone occurred many times. This chain connects TRBV5-4 to TRBJ1-2; TRBD1 matches at 9 bases. This TCR was recovered from a woman aged 40 to 49 with acute COVID-19. The sequencing input was PBMCs or T cells enriched from blood (not recorded which). The CDR3 nucleotides read TGTGCCAGCAGCTGGGCGGGACAGGGTTTCTATGGCTACACCTTC. This translates into CASSWAGQGFYGYTF.